The next 25 T cell receptor beta chains were all read from a single sample in a study of T-cell reconstitution after alpha-beta-depleted transplantation in children (dated by TCRdb to 2016 to 2018). The library was produced with PCR. The sample was run on an Illumina HiSeq 2500. TCR libraries were prepared with molecular barcoding, using unique molecular identifiers to normalize TCRbeta repertoire quantification. Clones were called with MiXCR by TCRdb after fastp trimmed the public reads at Q25, and only in-frame beta chains were retained. Entries are consolidated by CDR3 protein sequence, retaining the most common genes and DNA. The sample table holds hundreds of thousands of distinct CDR3 sequences, of which over 9.5% were seen once. Just over 2% of the sample is held by the ten biggest clonotypes. The treatment or condition tag for this specimen amounts to: allogeneic hematopoietic cell transplantation with graft depleted of TCRalphabeta T cells and CD19 B cells.

Specimen: PBMCs, collected before TCRalphabeta/CD19-depleted stem cell transplant. The receptors were sampled from a child younger than 10 with inherited bone marrow failure, due to receive a stem cell transplant.

This clonotype was found many times. V is TRBV10-3 and J is TRBJ1-4; D is undetermined. The CDR3 extends over 14 amino acids. The V end was cut by 0 bases, the J end by 11 bases, with 13 bases between. Germline CDR1 is ENHRY and CDR2 is SYGVKD. The CDR3 DNA reads as TGTGCCATCAGTGAGTCGACTCTGGGCAGGAAACTGTTTTTT. Protein: CAISESTLGRKLFF.

CDR3 protein: CASSSGIVSDEAFF. The DNA for the CDR3 is TGCGCCAGCAGCTCAGGGATTGTGAGCGATGAAGCTTTCTTT. The chain combines TRBV5-1 with TRBJ1-1, with a tentative D call TRBD1 (5 bases). Germline CDR1 is SGHRS and CDR2 is YFSETQ. The V and J ends lost 3 bases and 7 bases respectively, with 16 bases between them. This CDR3 region has 14 residues.

The sample holds many counts of this clonotype. This sequence joins TRBV5-1 and TRBJ1-1; TRBD1 might be the D (6 bases). The germline V gene has CDR1 SGHRS and CDR2 YFSETQ. The CDR3 is made up of 14 amino acids. The ends were cut back, 0 bases at V and 4 bases at J, with 10 bases in the middle. The CDR3 nucleotides are TGCGCCAGCAGCTTGGCTATAGGGGGCACTGAAGCTTTCTTT. Translating gives CASSLAIGGTEAFF.

This clonotype was seen more than once but under ten times. The V and J genes are TRBV27 and TRBJ2-7, with D uncertain. The CDR3 runs to 14 residues. With 8 bases removed from V and 4 bases from J, the gap between germline ends came to 18 bases. The germline CDR1 and CDR2 sequences are MNHEY and SMNVEV (reference sequence). The CDR3 sequence: CASQVAAAGYEQYF. The CDR3 nucleotides are TGTGCCAGCCAGGTGGCCGCCGCAGGTTACGAGCAGTACTTC.

This clonotype was recorded at least ten times. The rearrangement joins TRBV4-1 to TRBJ1-1; D uncertain. This CDR3 has 12 amino acids. The germline CDR1 and CDR2 sequences are MGHRA and YSYEKL. V lost 5 bases to trimming and J lost 4 bases, with 8 bases between them. The DNA of the CDR3 is TGCGCCAGCAGCTCCCGAGGCACTGAAGCTTTCTTT. As protein: CASSSRGTEAFF.

About this clonotype: A much larger clone lies a single base off, so this may be a read error. The conserved closing phenylalanine or tryptophan is absent in this CDR3, likely reflecting a read error. DNA for the CDR3: TGCAGCGTTGCGCTAGCGGGGGACGGCACCGGGGAGCTGTTTCTT. Translating gives CSVALAGDGTGELFL. The chain joins TRBV29-1 to TRBJ2-2, with 10 bases identical to TRBD2. CDR1 SQVTM and CDR2 ANQGSEA come from the germline V gene. The CDR3 extends over 15 amino acids. J was trimmed by 4 bases and V by 4 bases; bases with no gene match: 6.

This clonotype was observed a few times. In DNA form, the CDR3 reads TGTGCCAGCAGTAACGTCCGGGAGGGTTCATCGTACGAGCAGTACTTC. Translating it yields CASSNVREGSSYEQYF. The rearrangement joins TRBV28 to TRBJ2-7; 8 bases match TRBD2. V trimming: 5 bases; J trimming: 4 bases; junction bases outside the gene matches: 13. Germline V gene sequence: CDR1 MDHEN, CDR2 SYDVKM. This CDR3 has 16 amino acids.

This chain connects TRBV9 to TRBJ2-1; no reliable D call. The CDR3 extends over 15 amino acids. The germline V gene encodes CDR1 SGDLS and CDR2 YYNGEE. Trimming removed 0 bases from V and 4 bases from J, with 11 bases in between. In DNA, the CDR3 is TGTGCCAGCAGCGTAGAATCATGGATTTACAATGAGCAGTTCTTC. Translation gives CASSVESWIYNEQFF.

This clonotype was seen many times. The V call is TRBV5-1, the J call TRBJ1-5; D may be TRBD1 (6 bases). Germline values: CDR1 SGHRS, CDR2 YFSETQ. The CDR3 has 16 amino acids. The V gene lost 2 bases and the J gene lost 2 bases, with 14 bases spanning the gap. The CDR3 region is CASSFQGRSGNQPQHF. DNA of the CDR3: TGCGCCAGCAGCTTCCAGGGGAGGTCAGGCAATCAGCCCCAGCATTTT.

Points on this clonotype: A much larger clonotype is one base distant, so this may be a read error. The chain carries TRBV20-1 and TRBJ2-1, with 9 nucleotides matching TRBD1. The CDR3 runs 17 residues. Germline V lookup: CDR1 DFQATT, CDR2 SNEGSKA (reference sequence). CDR3 DNA sequence: TGCTGTGCTAGATCCAGGACAGGGGCGAGCTCCTACAATGAGCAGTTCTTC. It specifies CCARSRTGASSYNEQFF.

This clonotype was seen many times. This sequence joins TRBV19 and TRBJ2-2; D gene ambiguous. Germline V gene sequence: CDR1 LNHDA, CDR2 SQIVND (reference sequence). The CDR3 is 11 residues long. The V gene lost 3 bases and the J gene lost 7 bases, with 3 bases spanning the gap. The CDR3 is CASSMVGELFF. CDR3 DNA sequence: TGTGCCAGTAGTATGGTCGGGGAGCTGTTTTTT.

This clonotype was counted ten times or more. The chain couples TRBV6-6 to TRBJ2-3; D gene unclear. This CDR3 spans 13 amino acids. V dropped 5 bases and J dropped 5 bases, with 11 bases sitting between them. CDR1 is MNHNY, CDR2 SVGAGI, per germline (reference sequence). The CDR3: CASSTDLEDTQYF. The CDR3 region has the DNA TGTGCCAGCAGTACCGATCTAGAAGATACGCAGTATTTT.

In this sample, this clonotype turned up many times. V gene TRBV2 combines with J gene TRBJ2-2; D not certain. Trimming removed 4 bases at V and 6 bases at J, with 12 bases between. From germline, CDR1 is SNHLY and CDR2 FYNNEI. The CDR3 totals 14 residues. This chain's CDR3 is CASSGKGSSGELFF. CDR3 DNA sequence: TGTGCCAGCAGTGGAAAGGGTAGCTCCGGGGAGCTGTTTTTT.

This clonotype was observed at least ten times. The rearrangement uses TRBV7-2 and TRBJ2-3; 15 positions match TRBD2. The CDR3 has 16 residues. Germline lookup yields CDR1 SGHTA and CDR2 FQGNSA. V lost 5 bases, J lost 5 bases, and 5 bases stayed unmatched. Here the CDR3 DNA reads TGTGCCAGCAGCGGGCGGACTAGCGGGAGGGGAGATACGCAGTATTTT. Translated: CASSGRTSGRGDTQYF.

The rearrangement uses TRBV4-3 and TRBJ2-1, with D possibly matching TRBD2 (5 bases). V shed 7 bases and J shed 7 bases, with 17 bases lying between them. This CDR3 is built from 14 residues. CDR1 LGHNA and CDR2 YSLEER come from the germline V gene. The CDR3: CASTPDLRINEQFF. The CDR3 DNA sequence: TGCGCCAGCACCCCGGACTTGAGGATTAATGAGCAGTTCTTC.

This clonotype was seen more than once but under ten times. J is TRBJ2-2 and V is TRBV12-3 or TRBV12-4, with D possibly TRBD1 on 6 matching bases. The CDR3 runs 14 residues. Trimming shortened V by 3 bases and J by 11 bases, and 16 bases separated the two germline ends. In DNA form, the CDR3 reads TGTGCCAGCAGTTTCACTGTGACAGGCGGAGAGCTGTTTTTT. This gives the protein CASSFTVTGGELFF.

This clonotype has a count of ten or more. This chain links TRBV29-1 with TRBJ2-5; D is undetermined. The V end was cut by 6 bases, the J end by 2 bases, with 10 bases between. The germline CDR1 and CDR2 sequences are SQVTM and ANQGSEA. The CDR3 extends over 12 amino acids. CDR3 DNA sequence: TGCAGCGTCTTACCGGGTCAAGAGACCCAGTACTTC. Translation: CSVLPGQETQYF.

This sequence joins TRBV20-1 and TRBJ2-7; 7 bases are shared with TRBD2. With 7 bases clipped from V and 0 bases from J, the junction kept 6 bases outside the gene matches. Germline V gene data show CDR1 as DFQATT and CDR2 as SNEGSKA (reference sequence). This CDR3 has 13 amino acids. The CDR3 loop is CSGSGASSYEQYF. The DNA of the CDR3 is TGCAGTGGGAGCGGGGCGAGCTCCTACGAGCAGTACTTC.

The chain carries TRBV11-2 and TRBJ2-3; D not resolved. V was trimmed by 5 bases and J by 0 bases, leaving 15 bases between them. The CDR3 extends over 16 amino acids. Germline CDR1 reads SGHAT; CDR2 reads FQNNGV. The CDR3 nucleotides are TGTGCCAGCAGCCCCAAGGCTTTCCTTAGCACAGATACGCAGTATTTT. It translates to CASSPKAFLSTDTQYF. Together with reference TRBV11-2 and TRBJ2-3, the CDR3 gives the full variable domain: EAGVAQSPRYKIIEKRQSVAFWCNPISGHATLYWYQQILGQGPKLLIQFQNNGVVDDSQLPKDRFSAERLKGVDSTLKIQPAKLEDSAVYLCASSPKAFLSTDTQYFGPGTRLTVL.

This clonotype was picked up many times. The chain has TRBV18 and TRBJ2-1; 9 bases map to TRBD1. Trimming removed 1 base from V and 4 bases from J; junction bases left unmatched: 8. The V gene's germline CDR1 is KGHSH and CDR2 LQKENI. There are 17 residues in the CDR3. The CDR3 loop is CASSPRVSDRGYNEQFF. The DNA of the CDR3 is TGTGCCAGCTCACCACGTGTTTCGGACAGGGGTTACAATGAGCAGTTCTTC.

This clonotype was seen ten or more times. This CDR3 reads CASRSSGGSKELFF. In nucleotides, the CDR3 is TGTGCCAGCAGGTCCTCGGGAGGGTCGAAGGAGCTGTTTTTT. This chain uses TRBV6-5 with TRBJ2-2, with 8 bases matching TRBD2. The germline V gene has CDR1 MNHEY and CDR2 SVGAGI. Trimming at V came to 6 bases and at J to 10 bases, leaving 10 bases not matched to a gene. The length of the CDR3 is 14 residues.

This clonotype was counted many times. The chain joins TRBV10-3 to TRBJ1-6, with 7 bases lining up with TRBD1. The CDR3 sequence is 14 residues long. Per the germline V gene, CDR1 is ENHRY and CDR2 is SYGVKD. The V and J ends lost 6 bases and 7 bases, in that order; junction bases with no gene match: 6. The DNA for the CDR3 is TGTGCCATCAGCTGGGACAGTTCCAATTCACCCCTCCACTTT. Translating it yields CAISWDSSNSPLHF.

This clonotype was picked up many times. The rearrangement uses TRBV5-1 and TRBJ1-2, with D possibly TRBD1 on 5 matching bases. The CDR3 sequence is 13 residues long. V was cut by 0 bases and J by 2 bases, with 5 bases left in between. Germline CDR1 and CDR2: SGHRS and YFSETQ. The CDR3 here is CASSLDRNYGYTF. Written as DNA, the CDR3 is TGCGCCAGCAGCTTGGACAGGAACTATGGCTACACCTTC.

This clonotype was recorded once. The V and J genes are TRBV24-1 and TRBJ2-2; maybe TRBD1 (5 bases). CDR1 and CDR2 from the germline V gene are KGHDR and SFDVKD. Trimming shortened V by 6 bases and J by 4 bases, and 8 bases separated the two germline ends. The CDR3 runs to 13 residues. CDR3 loop: CATSLTATGELFF. The CDR3 DNA reads TGTGCCACCAGTTTGACAGCCACCGGGGAGCTGTTTTTT.

This clonotype was recorded at least ten times. This chain uses TRBV28 with TRBJ2-1; 7 nucleotides agree with TRBD2. The CDR3 length is 17 residues. V shed 1 base, J shed 4 bases, and the junction held 10 bases outside the gene matches. Germline V lookup: CDR1 MDHEN, CDR2 SYDVKM. The CDR3 DNA is TGTGCCAGCAGTTTATTCGGGGGAGGGAGTTTGTACAATGAGCAGTTCTTC. Protein: CASSLFGGGSLYNEQFF.